This TCR beta chain originates from a study of T-cell memory formation after mild COVID-19. The overall study: TCR clustering was largely donor specific. Study observations and caveats: CD4/CD8 balance held among clones contracting day 15 to 85, and later expanders leaned CD4+.

TCRdb independently ran MiXCR on the 5' RACE reads; one entry per CDR3 protein. The table records roughly 300,000 distinct CDR3 sequences, 7% to 10% of them present only once. This clonotype was detected a few times. Its antigen remains unidentified. The CDR3 runs 13 residues. Looked up from germline, CDR1 is DFQATT and CDR2 is SNEGSKA (reference sequence). V was cut by 1 base and J by 10 bases, with 14 bases left in between. Sequencing was performed on PBMCs or a T cell subset sorted from them (not recorded which). The receptor was derived from a man younger than 30 who had mild COVID-19 (a few samples of this study predate the infection). Cell type and time point are not known. V gene TRBV20-1 combines with J gene TRBJ2-1; D perhaps matches TRBD2 (5 bases). Here the CDR3 reads CSARVDLAQEQFF. Written as DNA, the CDR3 is TGCAGTGCTAGAGTGGATCTAGCCCAGGAGCAGTTCTTC.